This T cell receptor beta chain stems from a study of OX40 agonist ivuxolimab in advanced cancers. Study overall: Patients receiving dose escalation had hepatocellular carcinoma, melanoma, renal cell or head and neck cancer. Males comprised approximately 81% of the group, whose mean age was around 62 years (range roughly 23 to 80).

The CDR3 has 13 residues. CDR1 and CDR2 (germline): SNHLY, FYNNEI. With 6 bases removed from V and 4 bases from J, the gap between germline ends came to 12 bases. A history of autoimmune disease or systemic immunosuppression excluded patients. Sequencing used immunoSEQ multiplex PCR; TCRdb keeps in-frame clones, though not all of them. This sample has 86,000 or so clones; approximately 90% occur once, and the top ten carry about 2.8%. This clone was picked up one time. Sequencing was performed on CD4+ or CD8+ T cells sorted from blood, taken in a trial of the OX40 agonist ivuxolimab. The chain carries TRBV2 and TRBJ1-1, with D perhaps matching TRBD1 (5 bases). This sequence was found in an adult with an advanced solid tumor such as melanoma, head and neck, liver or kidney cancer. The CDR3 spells CASSPGGITEAFF. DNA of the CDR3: TGTGCCAGCAGCCCCGGGGGTATCACTGAAGCTTTCTTT.